These 24 T cell receptor beta chains originate from one sample sequenced in a study of blood T cell repertoires in COVID-19. Sequencing used immunoSEQ multiplex PCR; TCRdb keeps in-frame clones, though not all of them. The sample shows 55,000 to 75,000 clones, 70% to 90% of them seen only once. The sequencing sample was made of peripheral blood. Receptors originate from a human donor in a cohort sampled during active COVID-19.

This clone was detected once. The chain combines TRBV29-1 with TRBJ2-2; TRBD1 aligns across 7 bases. The CDR3 loop spans 13 amino acids. V dropped 5 bases and J dropped 7; count of bases not matched to a gene: 7. Germline V CDR1 and CDR2: SQVTM, ANQGSEA. In DNA, the CDR3 is TGCAGCGTTCTAAGGGGGCGGGTCGGGGAGCTGTTTTTT. Translating gives CSVLRGRVGELFF.

J is TRBJ1-1 and V is TRBV4-1; 7 nucleotides align to TRBD1. CDR1 is MGHRA, CDR2 YSYEKL, per germline. CDR3 length: 14 residues. J gave up 6 bases and V 4 bases, and 8 bases lay outside the gene matches. The CDR3 here is CASSLSTGDPEAFF. In DNA, the CDR3 is TGCGCCAGCAGCCTATCCACAGGGGATCCTGAAGCTTTCTTT.

CDR3 bases: TGCGCCAGCAGCCAGGTTGGGGAGGGGGCCAAAAACATTCAGTACTTC. Protein sequence: CASSQVGEGAKNIQYF. This chain connects TRBV4-1 to TRBJ2-4; the match to TRBD2 covers 7 bases. Germline-derived CDR1 and CDR2 are MGHRA and YSYEKL. Trimming took 3 bases from V and 1 from J; bases not matched to a gene: 6. This CDR3 is 16 amino acids long.

V and J are TRBV19 and TRBJ2-2, with TRBD1 matching over 10 bases. The germline CDR1 and CDR2 sequences are LNHDA and SQIVND (reference sequence). V shed 6 bases and J 5 bases; nucleotides not matched to a gene: 9. The CDR3 is 16 amino acids. The CDR3 loop is CASRTTGTGVTGELFF. The CDR3 bases are TGTGCCAGTAGAACTACCGGGACAGGGGTGACCGGGGAGCTGTTTTTT. Full variable domain (outside the CDR3, taken from reference TRBV19 and TRBJ2-2): DGGITQSPKYLFRKEGQNVTLSCEQNLNHDAMYWYRQDPGQGLRLIYYSQIVNDFQKGDIAEGYSVSREKKESFPLTVTSAQKNPTAFYLCASRTTGTGVTGELFFGEGSRLTVL.

The genes are TRBV27 and TRBJ2-7; 8 nucleotides align to TRBD1. The CDR3 covers 14 residues. Germline V gives CDR1 MNHEY, CDR2 SMNVEV (reference sequence). Trimming at V came to 3 bases and at J to 5 bases, leaving 6 bases not matched to a gene. In DNA form, the CDR3 reads TGTGCCAGCAGTTTGGGCAGGGGGCTTCACGAGCAGTACTTC. Protein: CASSLGRGLHEQYF.

The CDR3 nucleotides read TGCGCCAGCAGCTTGGCGGCAGGGGGAGAGGAAAACATTCAGTACTTC. Translation: CASSLAAGGEENIQYF. The chain joins TRBV5-1 to TRBJ2-4, with TRBD1 matching 7 bases. Germline CDR1 and CDR2: SGHRS and YFSETQ. With V trimmed by 0 bases and J by 5 bases, 8 bases remained unmatched. The CDR3 is made up of 16 amino acids.

The chain recombines TRBV29-1 with TRBJ1-2, with 11 positions matching TRBD1. Per germline, CDR1 SQVTM and CDR2 ANQGSEA. This CDR3 comprises 12 residues. V lost 7 bases, J lost 6 bases, and 4 bases stayed unmatched. The DNA of the CDR3 is TGCAGCGGTGGACAGGGGGCAGATGGCTACACCTTC. This codes for CSGGQGADGYTF.

The gene calls are TRBV7-2 and TRBJ2-1; 14 nucleotides agree with TRBD2. This CDR3 is 18 amino acids long. Germline-derived CDR1 and CDR2 are SGHTA and FQGNSA. J lost 2 bases, V lost 1 base, and 4 bases had no gene match. The CDR3 loop is CASSLERTSGGPYNEQFF. CDR3 nucleotides: TGTGCCAGCAGCTTAGAAAGGACTAGCGGGGGGCCCTACAATGAGCAGTTCTTC.

This clone was picked up a small number of times. The chain recombines TRBV5-6 with TRBJ1-6, with D possibly matching TRBD1 (5 bases). Trimming removed 1 base from V and 6 bases from J, with 11 bases in between. CDR3 size: 15 residues. CDR1 is SGHDT and CDR2 is YYEEEE in the germline V gene. The CDR3: CASSLWGGSNSPLHF. DNA of the CDR3: TGTGCCAGCAGCTTGTGGGGGGGTTCTAATTCACCCCTCCACTTT.

The chain uses TRBV6-5 and TRBJ2-7; no clear D. Between the trimmed V and J ends, which lost 9 bases and 0 bases, there was a span of 12 bases. Looked up from germline, CDR1 is MNHEY and CDR2 is SVGAGI. The CDR3 extends over 13 amino acids. CDR3 DNA: TGTGCCAGTGCGAGAAATCCCTCCTACGAGCAGTACTTC. Amino acid sequence: CASARNPSYEQYF.

This rearrangement joins TRBV28 to TRBJ1-2; weak D call: TRBD1 (5 bases). The CDR3 consists of 15 residues. Germline loops: CDR1 MDHEN, CDR2 SYDVKM. The V end was cut by 3 bases, the J end by 8 bases, with 19 bases between. The CDR3 DNA reads TGTGCCAGCAGTTTGACAGTGGGAGGTCTGCAAGGCTACACCTTC. Translated: CASSLTVGGLQGYTF.

The chain employs TRBV5-1 and TRBJ2-7, with 7 positions matching TRBD1. Trimming removed 4 bases from V and 4 bases from J; junction bases left unmatched: 8. In germline, CDR1 is SGHRS, CDR2 YFSETQ. The CDR3 loop spans 14 amino acids. CDR3 amino acids: CASSHQGEGYEQYF. CDR3 nucleotides: TGCGCCAGCAGCCACCAGGGGGAAGGTTACGAGCAGTACTTC.

This chain uses TRBV6-2 or TRBV6-3 with TRBJ2-7; D perhaps matches TRBD2 (6 bases). There are 14 residues in the CDR3. V lost 3 bases, J lost 4 bases, and 13 bases lay in between. Per germline, CDR1 MNHEY and CDR2 SVGEGT. The CDR3 loop reads CASSYFGGTYEQYF. The CDR3 nucleotides are TGTGCCAGCAGTTATTTTGGCGGGACTTACGAGCAGTACTTC.

The J gene is TRBJ2-7, the V gene TRBV20-1; possible D gene TRBD2, 6 bases. V was pared by 3 bases and J by 3 bases, with 15 bases between. This CDR3 region has 14 residues. The germline gives CDR1 DFQATT, CDR2 SNEGSKA (reference sequence). The CDR3 bases are TGCAGTGCTAGTATAGCGGCCCATTTCTACGAGCAGTACTTC. Translation gives CSASIAAHFYEQYF.

As DNA, the CDR3 is TGTGCCAGCAGCACTTCCTACGAGCAGTACTTC. Protein product: CASSTSYEQYF. The chain links TRBV21-1 to TRBJ2-7; no check of the table's D call, TRBD2, against the DNA was made. TRBV21-1 is labeled a pseudogene. The CDR3 runs to 11 residues.

The V gene is TRBV11-1, the J gene TRBJ1-2, with 7 nucleotides matching TRBD1. V trimming: 5 bases; J trimming: 7 bases; junction bases outside the gene matches: 10. The V gene's germline CDR1 is SGHAT and CDR2 FQDESV (reference sequence). The CDR3 contains 14 residues. The CDR3 protein is CASSLRTGVGGYTF. The CDR3 DNA sequence: TGTGCCAGCAGCCTCCGCACAGGGGTAGGTGGCTACACCTTC.

V is TRBV14 and J is TRBJ2-1, with no clear D. The length of the CDR3 is 15 residues. The germline V and J ends were trimmed by 1 base and 0 bases, with 7 bases remaining between them. Per the germline V gene, CDR1 is SGHDN and CDR2 is FVKESK. CDR3 in DNA: TGTGCCAGCAGCCAAGCTTACTCCTCCTACAATGAGCAGTTCTTC. Encoded protein: CASSQAYSSYNEQFF. The full variable domain, with the rest looked up from reference TRBV14 and TRBJ2-1, is EAGVTQFPSHSVIEKGQTVTLRCDPISGHDNLYWYRRVMGKEIKFLLHFVKESKQDESGMPNNRFLAERTGGTYSTLKVQPAELEDSGVYFCASSQAYSSYNEQFFGPGTRLTVL.

The CDR3 bases are TGTGCCAGTAGTATGCCTTCCGGGACAGGGGTCCCCTACGAGCAGTACTTC. Translating gives CASSMPSGTGVPYEQYF. The chain couples TRBV19 to TRBJ2-7; 10 nucleotides agree with TRBD1. Per the germline V gene, CDR1 is LNHDA and CDR2 is SQIVND (reference sequence). After removal of 3 bases from V and 2 bases from J, the junction contained 10 bases not matched to a gene. The CDR3 totals 17 residues.

The chain carries TRBV19 and TRBJ1-1; possibly TRBD1 for D (5 bases). Trimming took 7 bases from V and 6 from J, leaving 12 bases between them. Germline lookup yields CDR1 LNHDA and CDR2 SQIVND (reference sequence). This CDR3 has 12 amino acids. The CDR3 protein is CASKFGGAEAFF. CDR3 nucleotides: TGTGCCAGTAAGTTCGGGGGTGCTGAAGCTTTCTTT. Using reference TRBV19 and TRBJ1-1 for the parts outside the CDR3, the full variable domain is DGGITQSPKYLFRKEGQNVTLSCEQNLNHDAMYWYRQDPGQGLRLIYYSQIVNDFQKGDIAEGYSVSREKKESFPLTVTSAQKNPTAFYLCASKFGGAEAFFGQGTRLTVV.

V usage is TRBV24-1 and J usage is TRBJ2-2; D gene unclear. The length of the CDR3 is 13 residues. Looked up from germline, CDR1 is KGHDR and CDR2 is SFDVKD. Trimming removed 7 bases at V and 2 bases at J, with 7 bases between. The CDR3 is CATRTPNTGELFF. The CDR3 bases are TGTGCCACCAGGACACCTAACACCGGGGAGCTGTTTTTT.

This chain uses TRBV12-3 or TRBV12-4 with TRBJ2-1, with 9 bases that match TRBD2. Trimming removed 3 bases from V and 9 bases from J; junction bases left unmatched: 3. The CDR3 totals 13 residues. Here the CDR3 DNA reads TGTGCCAGCAGTTTGTGGCGGGGGGGTGAGCAGTTCTTC. Protein sequence: CASSLWRGGEQFF.

The J gene is TRBJ1-1, the V gene TRBV5-4; D may be TRBD1 (6 bases). From germline, CDR1 is SGHNT and CDR2 YYREEE (reference sequence). V lost 1 base and J 2 bases, leaving 9 bases between the germline ends. This CDR3 contains 14 residues. CDR3: CASSLMGQNTEAFF. The CDR3 bases are TGTGCCAGCAGCTTGATGGGACAAAACACTGAAGCTTTCTTT.

The count of this clone is one. The chain carries TRBV7-2 and TRBJ2-1; D is possibly TRBD1 (5 bases). The CDR3 is made up of 15 amino acids. From germline, CDR1 is SGHTA and CDR2 FQGNSA. The germline V and J ends were trimmed by 6 bases and 1 base, with 13 bases remaining between them. CDR3 sequence (DNA): TGTGCCAGCAGGGTAGGGGTAATATCCTACAATGAGCAGTTCTTC. Translated: CASRVGVISYNEQFF. Supplemented by reference TRBV7-2 and TRBJ2-1, the full variable domain reads GAGVSQSPSNKVTEKGKDVELRCDPISGHTALYWYRQSLGQGLEFLIYFQGNSAPDKSGLPSDRFSAERTGGSVSTLTIQRTQQEDSAVYLCASRVGVISYNEQFFGPGTRLTVL.

This rearrangement joins TRBV11-2 to TRBJ2-3; 8 bases are shared with TRBD1. CDR3 length: 19 amino acids. Germline V gene data show CDR1 as SGHAT and CDR2 as FQNNGV. The J segment lost 2 bases and the V segment lost 7 bases, leaving 20 bases of the junction unmatched. CDR3 in amino acids: CASTLFQGARSQPTDTQYF. Written as DNA, the CDR3 is TGTGCCAGCACCCTCTTCCAGGGGGCCAGGTCCCAACCCACAGATACGCAGTATTTT.